This paragraph covers one T cell receptor (beta chain) sequence. Its target is not known. The data originate from a study of OX40 agonist ivuxolimab in advanced cancers. Study information: Ivuxolimab, which is an agonistic anti-OX40 (CD134) antibody, was administered to the patients. Findings and caveats of the study: At 0.1-3.0 mg/kg, partial responders had clonal expansion among the lowest observed.

This table comes from immunoSEQ multiplex PCR, and its TCRdb copy is limited to in-frame clones, with some not included. The data hold under 70,000 clones, with 86% observed a single time. Autoimmune disease history or systemic immunosuppression disqualified patients. Peripheral blood came from all dose cohorts at three timepoints. The sequences come from CD4+ or CD8+ T cells sorted from blood, collected in a trial of the OX40 agonist ivuxolimab. This receptor was taken from an adult with an advanced solid tumor such as melanoma, head and neck, liver or kidney cancer.

The CDR3 region has the DNA TGCGCCAGCAGCCAGGACAGGGCTGGAAACACCATATATTTT. Its protein product is CASSQDRAGNTIYF. This chain joins TRBV5-1 and TRBJ1-3; TRBD1 matches at 8 bases. V was clipped by 4 bases and J by 2 bases; unmatched bases: 2. The CDR3 runs 14 residues. The germline V gene has CDR1 SGHRS and CDR2 YFSETQ. Full variable domain (rest looked up from reference TRBV5-1 and TRBJ1-3): KAGVTQTPRYLIKTRGQQVTLSCSPISGHRSVSWYQQTPGQGLQFLFEYFSETQRNKGNFPGRFSGRQFSNSRSEMNVSTLELGDSALYLCASSQDRAGNTIYFGEGSWLTVV.